The clone carrying this T cell receptor beta chain came up many times. The target antigen is unknown. Researchers took RNA transcripts and amplified the TCR beta CDR3 regions from them. Using the HTBI primer set, a first-round RT-PCR was run on the TCR CDR3. TCRdb analysed the multiplex PCR reads with MiXCR anew, one entry per CDR3 protein. The table shows around 250,000 distinct CDR3 sequences, with roughly 14% occurring only once. The study left out patients who had uncontrolled infection, other autoimmune disease, pregnancy or lactation. On the basis of clinical symptoms, serum thyroxine and TRAb, thyroid ultrasound and orbital computed tomography, diagnoses were made. This sample is part of a study of T cells in Graves' hyperthyroidism and ophthalmopathy. Findings and caveats of the study: Blood shared most expanded thyroid clonotypes above 0.001.

The length of the CDR3 is 14 residues. CDR1 is MDHEN, CDR2 SYDVKM, per germline. Trimming removed 5 bases at V and 5 bases at J, with 16 bases between. The V call is TRBV28, the J call TRBJ2-7; perhaps TRBD1 as D (5 bases). The specimen was blood. The TCR was taken from a woman in her forties with Graves' hyperthyroidism that later progressed to Graves' ophthalmopathy. The CDR3 nucleotides read TGTGCCAGCAGTCCCAGGGTATTTTGGAACGAGCAGTACTTC. Protein product: CASSPRVFWNEQYF.